This T cell receptor (beta chain) comes out of a study of CD8+CD57+ T cells in acquired aplastic anemia. Study at large: The study obtained an average of 3.2 ug of DNA from sorted CD4+ and CD8+ cells.

Remarks on this clonotype: Its antigen is still unknown.

Genomic DNA constituted the template upon which TCR beta VDJ and CDR3 profiling was performed. TCRdb analysed the reads with MiXCR anew, one entry per CDR3 protein. The sample includes roughly 250,000 distinct CDR3 sequences, approximately 80% of them seen just once. Study-level results: A set of around 30 CD8+ CDR3 sequences was shared between patients and controls, and these sequences appeared highly expressed in patients.

Per the germline V gene, CDR1 is ENHRY and CDR2 is SYGVKD. After removal of 5 bases from V and 5 bases from J, the junction contained 8 bases not matched to a gene. CDR3 length: 15 amino acids. For sequencing, patients were chosen who had shown expansion of CD8+CD57+ cells by flow cytometry. Every one of the patients had aplastic anemia (severe, acquired). The receptor was derived from a human donor with aplastic anemia. Sequences were obtained from sorted CD4+, CD8+, or CD8+CD57+ T cells (not recorded which) from PBMCs. The V call is TRBV10-3, the J call TRBJ1-4, with 7 nucleotides matching TRBD1. CDR3 loop: CAISNPTGHNEKLFF. The CDR3 nucleotides read TGTGCCATCAGTAATCCGACAGGGCACAATGAAAAACTGTTTTTT.